This T cell receptor (beta chain) was found in a study of shared clonotypes between healthy human individuals. Looking at the study overall: Three CD4 naive, three CD4 memory, two CD8 naive and one CD8 memory plate were used per donor.

Template for every sorted-subset replicate PCR totaled around 210 ng DNA, roughly 30,000 T cell genomes. Only in-frame clones appear in the TCRdb table, and some are missing; sequencing was by immunoSEQ multiplex PCR. The profile shows about 990,000 clones, approximately 78% of them singletons. The V segment lost 5 bases and the J segment 2 bases; nucleotides outside the gene matches: 2. The CDR3 sequence is 13 residues long. Germline CDR1 is SGHTA and CDR2 is FQGNSA. To note about this clone: Its target is not known.

Notes on the study in general: The sharing of 4% to 5.5% of naive CD4 clonotypes was seen across a handful of donors.

This sequence originates from a man between 18 and 35 years old in good health. Some clones in this sample may be carry-over from other donors' samples. The chain couples TRBV7-2 to TRBJ1-2; 7 bases are a match to TRBD1. The sample taken for sequencing was memory CD4+ T cells from PBMCs. Noted subset: CD45RA-negative fraction. The CDR3 loop reads CASSAGQNYGYTF. The DNA of the CDR3 is TGTGCCAGCAGCGCGGGACAGAACTATGGCTACACCTTC.